These T cell receptor beta chains were read from a single sample in a study of Ad26.COV2.S vaccination and SARS-CoV-2 variants. Sequencing used immunoSEQ multiplex PCR; TCRdb keeps in-frame clones, though not all of them. The sample has hundreds of thousands of clones, roughly 91% seen once. The specimen was peripheral blood, collected in a trial of Ad26.COV2.S vaccine versus placebo. These receptors all stem from a person aged 18 to 59 who received the Ad26.COV2.S COVID-19 vaccine or a placebo. CDR3s include the opening cysteine and the closing phenylalanine or tryptophan. The order of the fields is V gene, J gene, D gene, clone size, CDR3 protein, CDR3 DNA. D genes are given only for firm matches. Some rows have no size entry. The others give once, few or many, or a class for an expanded clone.

V gene: TRBV7-6
J gene: TRBJ1-4
D gene: .
clone size: once
CDR3 protein: CASSLRDSWNEKLFF
CDR3 DNA: TGTGCCAGCAGCCTTAGAGACAGTTGGAATGAAAAACTGTTTTTT

V gene: TRBV12-3/TRBV12-4
J gene: TRBJ2-1
D gene: .
clone size: once
CDR3 protein: CASSSRSYNEQFF
CDR3 DNA: TGTGCCAGCAGTTCCCGATCTTACAATGAGCAGTTCTTC

V gene: TRBV7-9
J gene: TRBJ1-1
D gene: .
clone size: .
CDR3 protein: CASSLNEGQPNTEAFF
CDR3 DNA: TGTGCCAGCAGCTTAAATGAAGGACAGCCAAACACTGAAGCTTTCTTT

V gene: TRBV6-2/TRBV6-3
J gene: TRBJ2-4
D gene: .
clone size: .
CDR3 protein: CASRPQGAKNIQYF
CDR3 DNA: TGTGCCAGCAGACCTCAGGGGGCCAAAAACATTCAGTACTTC

V gene: TRBV7-3
J gene: TRBJ2-6
D gene: .
clone size: once
CDR3 protein: CASSLIPRGNSGANVLTF
CDR3 DNA: TGTGCCAGCAGCTTAATCCCGAGAGGGAACTCTGGGGCCAACGTCCTGACTTTC

V gene: TRBV6-6
J gene: TRBJ1-2
D gene: .
clone size: few
CDR3 protein: CASSYLQGSGYTF
CDR3 DNA: TGTGCCAGCAGTTACTTACAGGGTTCTGGCTACACCTTC

V gene: TRBV5-5
J gene: TRBJ2-1
D gene: TRBD2
clone size: .
CDR3 protein: CASSPGLSYNEQFF
CDR3 DNA: TGTGCCAGCAGCCCGGGACTATCCTACAATGAGCAGTTCTTC

V gene: TRBV4-1
J gene: TRBJ1-6
D gene: .
clone size: .
CDR3 protein: CASSRGGHDFAPLHF
CDR3 DNA: TGCGCCAGCAGCCGAGGGGGACATGATTTCGCACCCCTCCACTTT

V gene: TRBV11-2
J gene: TRBJ1-4
D gene: TRBD1
clone size: .
CDR3 protein: CASSFNPGGVEKLFF
CDR3 DNA: TGTGCCAGCAGCTTTAATCCAGGGGGCGTTGAAAAACTGTTTTTT

V gene: TRBV29-1
J gene: TRBJ2-1
D gene: .
clone size: .
CDR3 protein: CSVRGVMDRAYNEQFF
CDR3 DNA: TGCAGCGTTAGAGGGGTAATGGACAGAGCATACAATGAGCAGTTCTTC

V gene: TRBV5-1
J gene: TRBJ1-6
D gene: .
clone size: once
CDR3 protein: CASSEEGHSPLHF
CDR3 DNA: TGCGCCAGCAGCGAGGAGGGACATTCACCCCTCCACTTT

V gene: TRBV7-3
J gene: TRBJ2-2
D gene: .
clone size: .
CDR3 protein: CASSPHGGELFF
CDR3 DNA: TGTGCCAGCAGCCCTCATGGGGGGGAGCTGTTTTTT

V gene: TRBV7-9
J gene: TRBJ2-7
D gene: .
clone size: .
CDR3 protein: CASSLEALSYEQYF
CDR3 DNA: TGTGCCAGCAGCTTAGAGGCCTTATCCTACGAGCAGTACTTC

V gene: TRBV20-1
J gene: TRBJ1-1
D gene: .
clone size: once
CDR3 protein: CSAGKLTEAFF
CDR3 DNA: TGCAGTGCTGGGAAACTCACTGAAGCTTTCTTT

V gene: TRBV6-5
J gene: TRBJ2-7
D gene: .
clone size: .
CDR3 protein: CASRTGPPSYEQYF
CDR3 DNA: TGTGCCAGCAGGACAGGCCCACCCTCCTACGAGCAGTACTTC

V gene: TRBV28
J gene: TRBJ2-7
D gene: .
clone size: .
CDR3 protein: CASSLRVFSYEQYF
CDR3 DNA: TGTGCCAGCAGTTTAAGGGTTTTTTCCTACGAGCAGTACTTC

V gene: TRBV5-6
J gene: TRBJ1-1
D gene: .
clone size: once
CDR3 protein: CASSPGGAWEAFF
CDR3 DNA: TGTGCCAGCAGCCCCGGGGGGGCATGGGAAGCTTTCTTT

V gene: TRBV4-2
J gene: TRBJ2-1
D gene: .
clone size: .
CDR3 protein: CASSPGRSSYNEQFF
CDR3 DNA: TGTGCCAGCAGCCCGGGACGGAGCTCCTACAATGAGCAGTTCTTC

V gene: TRBV18
J gene: TRBJ2-6
D gene: TRBD2
clone size: .
CDR3 protein: CASSPIPLAGGPSGANVLTF
CDR3 DNA: TGTGCCAGCTCACCAATCCCACTAGCGGGGGGGCCCTCTGGGGCCAACGTCCTGACTTTC

V gene: TRBV19
J gene: TRBJ1-6
D gene: .
clone size: .
CDR3 protein: CASSIVEGVPNSPLHF
CDR3 DNA: TGTGCCAGTAGTATAGTCGAGGGAGTCCCAAATTCACCCCTCCACTTT

V gene: TRBV29-1
J gene: TRBJ2-7
D gene: .
clone size: .
CDR3 protein: CSVASRATYEQYF
CDR3 DNA: TGCAGCGTTGCGTCGAGGGCCACCTACGAGCAGTACTTC

V gene: TRBV27
J gene: TRBJ1-6
D gene: .
clone size: .
CDR3 protein: CASSLGAGNSPLHF
CDR3 DNA: TGTGCCAGCAGTTTGGGGGCCGGTAATTCACCCCTCCACTTT

V gene: TRBV29-1
J gene: TRBJ1-1
D gene: TRBD1
clone size: .
CDR3 protein: CSADRANTEAFF
CDR3 DNA: TGCAGCGCTGACAGGGCGAACACTGAAGCTTTCTTT

V gene: TRBV4-3
J gene: TRBJ2-7
D gene: .
clone size: .
CDR3 protein: CASSLEGGSGNEQYF
CDR3 DNA: TGCGCCAGCAGCCTCGAAGGAGGGTCCGGCAACGAGCAGTACTTC

V gene: TRBV6-4
J gene: TRBJ2-2
D gene: TRBD2
clone size: many
CDR3 protein: CASRLQAGGNTGELFF
CDR3 DNA: TGTGCCAGCAGATTGCAAGCGGGGGGGAACACCGGGGAGCTGTTTTTT

V gene: TRBV5-8
J gene: TRBJ1-4
D gene: .
clone size: .
CDR3 protein: CASSPPTEKLFF
CDR3 DNA: TGTGCCAGCAGCCCTCCTACTGAAAAACTGTTTTTT

V gene: TRBV27
J gene: TRBJ2-3
D gene: TRBD2
clone size: .
CDR3 protein: CASSPRAGGKTDTQYF
CDR3 DNA: TGTGCCAGCAGTCCACGAGCGGGGGGAAAGACAGATACGCAGTATTTT

V gene: TRBV18
J gene: TRBJ2-5
D gene: TRBD1
clone size: .
CDR3 protein: CASSPRQGSYQETQYF
CDR3 DNA: TGTGCCAGCTCCCCCCGACAGGGTTCGTACCAAGAGACCCAGTACTTC

V gene: TRBV7-2
J gene: TRBJ1-2
D gene: .
clone size: once
CDR3 protein: CASSTAGTEGYTF
CDR3 DNA: TGTGCCAGCAGCACCGCGGGGACGGAAGGCTACACCTTC

V gene: TRBV11-2
J gene: TRBJ2-3
D gene: .
clone size: .
CDR3 protein: CASSPSTDTQYF
CDR3 DNA: TGTGCCAGCAGCCCTAGCACAGATACGCAGTATTTT

V gene: TRBV19
J gene: TRBJ1-2
D gene: .
clone size: .
CDR3 protein: CASSLTGIYGYTF
CDR3 DNA: TGTGCCAGTAGTTTGACAGGAATCTATGGCTACACCTTC

V gene: TRBV6-1
J gene: TRBJ1-5
D gene: .
clone size: .
CDR3 protein: CASSEGDIYQPQHF
CDR3 DNA: TGTGCCAGCAGTGAAGGGGACATTTATCAGCCCCAGCATTTT

V gene: TRBV2
J gene: TRBJ2-3
D gene: TRBD1
clone size: .
CDR3 protein: CASRRQGADTQYF
CDR3 DNA: TGTGCCAGCAGACGACAGGGGGCAGATACGCAGTATTTT

V gene: TRBV3-1/TRBV3-2
J gene: TRBJ2-1
D gene: .
clone size: .
CDR3 protein: CASSPSGGGWNEQFF
CDR3 DNA: TGTGCCAGCAGCCCCTCTGGCGGGGGCTGGAATGAGCAGTTCTTC

V gene: TRBV4-1
J gene: TRBJ1-1
D gene: .
clone size: few
CDR3 protein: CASSQAFRGRTEAFF
CDR3 DNA: TGCGCCAGCAGCCAAGCGTTTCGGGGTCGAACTGAAGCTTTCTTT

V gene: TRBV9
J gene: TRBJ1-2
D gene: TRBD1
clone size: .
CDR3 protein: CASSERDRGYGYTF
CDR3 DNA: TGTGCCAGCAGCGAACGGGACAGGGGATATGGCTACACCTTC

V gene: TRBV12-3/TRBV12-4
J gene: TRBJ1-1
D gene: .
clone size: .
CDR3 protein: CASSFRADTEAFF
CDR3 DNA: TGTGCCAGCAGTTTTCGGGCAGACACTGAAGCTTTCTTT

V gene: TRBV11-3
J gene: TRBJ2-2
D gene: TRBD1
clone size: once
CDR3 protein: CASSRQGGDTGELFF
CDR3 DNA: TGTGCCAGCAGCCGACAGGGGGGGGACACCGGGGAGCTGTTTTTT

V gene: TRBV6-2/TRBV6-3
J gene: TRBJ1-6
D gene: TRBD1
clone size: .
CDR3 protein: CASSSQTGGSYNSPLHF
CDR3 DNA: TGTGCCAGCAGTTCCCAGACAGGGGGATCCTATAATTCACCCCTCCACTTT

V gene: TRBV6-5
J gene: TRBJ1-3
D gene: .
clone size: .
CDR3 protein: CASRSDQGSGNTIYF
CDR3 DNA: TGTGCCAGCAGGTCCGACCAGGGGTCAGGAAACACCATATATTTT

V gene: TRBV10-3
J gene: TRBJ2-1
D gene: TRBD2
clone size: few
CDR3 protein: CAISEVRGSSYNEQFF
CDR3 DNA: TGTGCCATCAGTGAGGTGCGGGGGTCCTCCTACAATGAGCAGTTCTTC

V gene: TRBV6-4
J gene: TRBJ1-1
D gene: .
clone size: .
CDR3 protein: CASRIGTDANEAFF
CDR3 DNA: TGTGCCAGCAGGATCGGGACGGATGCGAATGAAGCTTTCTTT

V gene: TRBV6-2/TRBV6-3
J gene: TRBJ2-7
D gene: .
clone size: .
CDR3 protein: CASSTPGTPTYEQYF
CDR3 DNA: TGTGCCAGCAGTACCCCCGGGACACCTACCTACGAGCAGTACTTC

V gene: TRBV5-1
J gene: TRBJ1-6
D gene: TRBD1
clone size: few
CDR3 protein: CASSIGQDNSPLHF
CDR3 DNA: TGCGCCAGCAGCATAGGACAGGATAATTCACCCCTCCACTTT

V gene: TRBV5-6
J gene: TRBJ2-2
D gene: .
clone size: .
CDR3 protein: CASSSFGGRGFGELFF
CDR3 DNA: TGTGCCAGCAGCTCGTTCGGGGGTCGGGGCTTCGGGGAGCTGTTTTTT

V gene: TRBV18
J gene: TRBJ1-2
D gene: .
clone size: .
CDR3 protein: CASSPKADSNYGYTF
CDR3 DNA: TGTGCCAGCTCACCAAAGGCAGACTCTAACTATGGCTACACCTTC

V gene: TRBV5-4
J gene: TRBJ2-1
D gene: .
clone size: .
CDR3 protein: CASSPAGTNYNEQFF
CDR3 DNA: TGTGCCAGCAGCCCAGCCGGGACAAACTACAATGAGCAGTTCTTC

V gene: TRBV30
J gene: TRBJ1-5
D gene: .
clone size: .
CDR3 protein: CAWSVLTGNQPQHF
CDR3 DNA: TGTGCCTGGAGTGTCTTGACAGGCAATCAGCCCCAGCATTTT

V gene: TRBV4-3
J gene: TRBJ1-6
D gene: .
clone size: .
CDR3 protein: CASGTESSYNSPLHF
CDR3 DNA: TGCGCCAGCGGAACCGAGAGCTCCTATAATTCACCCCTCCACTTT

V gene: TRBV5-6
J gene: TRBJ1-5
D gene: .
clone size: .
CDR3 protein: CASSFGLGQPQHF
CDR3 DNA: TGTGCCAGCAGCTTCGGGTTAGGTCAGCCCCAGCATTTT

V gene: TRBV5-6
J gene: TRBJ1-2
D gene: .
clone size: .
CDR3 protein: CASSLRLWTEQSNYGYTF
CDR3 DNA: TGTGCCAGCAGCTTGCGTCTTTGGACAGAACAATCTAACTATGGCTACACCTTC